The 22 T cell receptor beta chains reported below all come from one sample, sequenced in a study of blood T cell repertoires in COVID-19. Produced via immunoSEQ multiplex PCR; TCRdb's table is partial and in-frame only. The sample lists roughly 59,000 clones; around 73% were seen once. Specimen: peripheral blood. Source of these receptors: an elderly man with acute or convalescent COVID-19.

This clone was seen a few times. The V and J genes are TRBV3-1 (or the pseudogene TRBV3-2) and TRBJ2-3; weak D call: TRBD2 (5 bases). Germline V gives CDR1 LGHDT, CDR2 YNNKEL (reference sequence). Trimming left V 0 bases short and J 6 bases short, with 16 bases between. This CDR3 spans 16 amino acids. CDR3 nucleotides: TGTGCCAGCAGCCAAGAAAGAGGAGGTGGGCCGGATACGCAGTATTTT. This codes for CASSQERGGGPDTQYF.

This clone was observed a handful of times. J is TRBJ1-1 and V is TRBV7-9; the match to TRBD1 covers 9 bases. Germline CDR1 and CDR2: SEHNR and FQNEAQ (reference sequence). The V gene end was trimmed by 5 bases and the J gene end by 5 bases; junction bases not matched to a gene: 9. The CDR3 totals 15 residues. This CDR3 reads CASSPGGQGRTEAFF. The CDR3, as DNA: TGTGCCAGCAGCCCAGGGGGACAGGGTCGGACTGAAGCTTTCTTT.

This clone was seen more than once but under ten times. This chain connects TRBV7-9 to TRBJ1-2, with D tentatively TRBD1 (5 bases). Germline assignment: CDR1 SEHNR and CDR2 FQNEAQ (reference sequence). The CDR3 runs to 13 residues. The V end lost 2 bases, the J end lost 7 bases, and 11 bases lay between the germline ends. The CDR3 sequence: CASSLPGLVGYTF. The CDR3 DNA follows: TGTGCCAGCAGCTTACCAGGGTTGGTTGGCTACACCTTC.

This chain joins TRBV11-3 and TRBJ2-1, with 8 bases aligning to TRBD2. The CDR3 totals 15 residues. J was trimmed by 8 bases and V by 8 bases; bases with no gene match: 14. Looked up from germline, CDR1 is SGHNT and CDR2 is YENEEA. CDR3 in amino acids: CASASGLAFPDEQFF. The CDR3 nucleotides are TGTGCCAGCGCTTCAGGACTAGCCTTCCCGGATGAGCAGTTCTTC.

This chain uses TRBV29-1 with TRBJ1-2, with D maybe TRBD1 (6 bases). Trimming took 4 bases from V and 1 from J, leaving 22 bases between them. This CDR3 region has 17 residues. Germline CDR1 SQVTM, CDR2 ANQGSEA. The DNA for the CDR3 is TGCAGCGTTGTTCCGTACGGGGCAGGGACACTTAACTATGGCTACACCTTC. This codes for CSVVPYGAGTLNYGYTF.

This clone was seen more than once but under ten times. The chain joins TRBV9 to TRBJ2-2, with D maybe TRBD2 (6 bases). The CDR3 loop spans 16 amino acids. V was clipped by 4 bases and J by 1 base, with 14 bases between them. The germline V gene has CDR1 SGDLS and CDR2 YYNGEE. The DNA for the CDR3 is TGTGCCAGCAGCCCTCGCGGTAGCGGGAACACCGGGGAGCTGTTTTTT. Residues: CASSPRGSGNTGELFF.

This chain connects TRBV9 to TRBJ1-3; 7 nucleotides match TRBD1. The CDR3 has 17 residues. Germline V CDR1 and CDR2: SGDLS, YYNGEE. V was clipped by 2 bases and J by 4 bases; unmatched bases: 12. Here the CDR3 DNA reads TGTGCCAGCAGCGTTCAGCCTACAGGGGCCCAGGGAAACACCATATATTTT. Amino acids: CASSVQPTGAQGNTIYF.

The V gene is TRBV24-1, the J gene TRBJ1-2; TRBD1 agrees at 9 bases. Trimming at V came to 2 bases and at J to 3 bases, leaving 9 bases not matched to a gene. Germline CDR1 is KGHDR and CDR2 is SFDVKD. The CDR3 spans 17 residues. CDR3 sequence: CATSDSGQGPQDYGYTF. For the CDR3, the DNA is TGTGCCACCAGTGATTCGGGACAGGGCCCCCAGGACTATGGCTACACCTTC.

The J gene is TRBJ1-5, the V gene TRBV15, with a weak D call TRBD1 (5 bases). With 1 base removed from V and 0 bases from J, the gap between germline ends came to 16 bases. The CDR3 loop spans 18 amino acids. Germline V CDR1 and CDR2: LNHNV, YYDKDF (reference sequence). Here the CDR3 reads CATSRGASGAFSNQPQHF. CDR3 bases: TGTGCCACCAGCAGAGGGGCGAGTGGGGCTTTTAGCAATCAGCCCCAGCATTTT.

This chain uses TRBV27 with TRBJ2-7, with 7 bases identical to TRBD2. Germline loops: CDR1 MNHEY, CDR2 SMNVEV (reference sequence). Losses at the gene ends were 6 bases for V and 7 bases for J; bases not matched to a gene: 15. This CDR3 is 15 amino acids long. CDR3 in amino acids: CASSLLGAGAREQYF. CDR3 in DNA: TGTGCCAGCAGCCTTCTCGGGGCGGGAGCACGGGAGCAGTACTTC.

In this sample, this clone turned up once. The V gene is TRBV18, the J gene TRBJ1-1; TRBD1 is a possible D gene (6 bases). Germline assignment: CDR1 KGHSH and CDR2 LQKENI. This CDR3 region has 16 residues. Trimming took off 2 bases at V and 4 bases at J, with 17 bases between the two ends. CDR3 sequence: CASSPFFTGGGTEAFF. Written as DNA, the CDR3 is TGTGCCAGCTCACCATTTTTCACGGGAGGGGGCACTGAAGCTTTCTTT.

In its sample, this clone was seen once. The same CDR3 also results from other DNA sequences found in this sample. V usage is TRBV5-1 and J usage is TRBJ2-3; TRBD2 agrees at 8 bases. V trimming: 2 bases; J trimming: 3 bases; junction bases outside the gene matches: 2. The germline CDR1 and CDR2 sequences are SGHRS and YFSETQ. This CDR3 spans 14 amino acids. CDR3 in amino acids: CASSLVAGTDTQYF. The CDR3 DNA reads TGCGCCAGCAGCTTAGTAGCGGGGACAGATACGCAGTATTTT. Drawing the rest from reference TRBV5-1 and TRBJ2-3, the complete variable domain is KAGVTQTPRYLIKTRGQQVTLSCSPISGHRSVSWYQQTPGQGLQFLFEYFSETQRNKGNFPGRFSGRQFSNSRSEMNVSTLELGDSALYLCASSLVAGTDTQYFGPGTRLTVL.

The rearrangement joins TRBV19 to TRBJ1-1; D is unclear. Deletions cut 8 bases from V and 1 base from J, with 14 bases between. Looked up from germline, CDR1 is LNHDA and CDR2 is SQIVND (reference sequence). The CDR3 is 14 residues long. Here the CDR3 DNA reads TGTGCCAGTGAAGGACTTACTCAGAACACTGAAGCTTTCTTT. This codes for CASEGLTQNTEAFF.

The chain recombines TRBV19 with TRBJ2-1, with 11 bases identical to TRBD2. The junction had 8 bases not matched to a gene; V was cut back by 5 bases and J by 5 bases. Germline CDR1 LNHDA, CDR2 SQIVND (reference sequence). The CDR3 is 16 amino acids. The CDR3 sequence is CASSRHPGLADNEQFF. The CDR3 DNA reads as TGTGCCAGTAGTCGCCACCCGGGACTAGCGGACAATGAGCAGTTCTTC. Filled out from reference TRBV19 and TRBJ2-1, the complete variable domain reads DGGITQSPKYLFRKEGQNVTLSCEQNLNHDAMYWYRQDPGQGLRLIYYSQIVNDFQKGDIAEGYSVSREKKESFPLTVTSAQKNPTAFYLCASSRHPGLADNEQFFGPGTRLTVL.

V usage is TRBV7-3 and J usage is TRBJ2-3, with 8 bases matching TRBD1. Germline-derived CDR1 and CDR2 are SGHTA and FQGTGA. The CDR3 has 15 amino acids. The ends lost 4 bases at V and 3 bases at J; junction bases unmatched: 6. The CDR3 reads CASSSDRGNTDTQYF. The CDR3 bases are TGTGCCAGCAGCTCAGACAGGGGAAATACAGATACGCAGTATTTT.

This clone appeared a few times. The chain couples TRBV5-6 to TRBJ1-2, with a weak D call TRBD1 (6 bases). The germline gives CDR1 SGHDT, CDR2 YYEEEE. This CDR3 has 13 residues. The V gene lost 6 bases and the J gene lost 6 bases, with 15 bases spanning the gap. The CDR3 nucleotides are TGTGCCAGCACACTACAGGGTAGGGATGGCTACACCTTC. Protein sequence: CASTLQGRDGYTF. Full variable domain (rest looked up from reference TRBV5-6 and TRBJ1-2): DAGVTQSPTHLIKTRGQQVTLRCSPKSGHDTVSWYQQALGQGPQFIFQYYEEEERQRGNFPDRFSGHQFPNYSSELNVNALLLGDSALYLCASTLQGRDGYTFGSGTRLTVV.

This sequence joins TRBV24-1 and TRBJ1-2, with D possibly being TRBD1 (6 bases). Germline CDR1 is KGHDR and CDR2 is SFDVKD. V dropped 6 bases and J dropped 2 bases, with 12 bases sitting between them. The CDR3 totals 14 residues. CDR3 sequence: CATSLAGANYGYTF. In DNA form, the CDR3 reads TGTGCCACCAGTTTGGCGGGGGCGAACTATGGCTACACCTTC.

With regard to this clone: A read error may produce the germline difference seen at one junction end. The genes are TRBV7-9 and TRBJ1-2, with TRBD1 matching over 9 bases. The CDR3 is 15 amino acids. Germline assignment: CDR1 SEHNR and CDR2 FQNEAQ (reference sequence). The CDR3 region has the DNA TGTGCTAGCAGCCCAAGACAGGGGGAGTACTATGGCTACACCTTC. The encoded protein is CASSPRQGEYYGYTF.

The DNA of the CDR3 is TGTGCCAGCAGCAAAACAGGGGAAAGGGGCACAGATACGCAGTATTTT. Translated: CASSKTGERGTDTQYF. The V gene is TRBV7-6, the J gene TRBJ2-3; 7 nucleotides match TRBD1. Trimming cost V 5 bases and J 1 base; bases outside gene matches: 9. Germline V lookup: CDR1 SGHVS, CDR2 FNYEAQ. The CDR3 contains 16 residues.

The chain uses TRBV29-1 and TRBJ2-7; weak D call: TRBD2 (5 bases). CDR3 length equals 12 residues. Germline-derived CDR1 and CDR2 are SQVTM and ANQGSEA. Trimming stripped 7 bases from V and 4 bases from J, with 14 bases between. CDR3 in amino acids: CSAELEEYEQYF. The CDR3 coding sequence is TGCAGCGCCGAGCTGGAGGAATACGAGCAGTACTTC.

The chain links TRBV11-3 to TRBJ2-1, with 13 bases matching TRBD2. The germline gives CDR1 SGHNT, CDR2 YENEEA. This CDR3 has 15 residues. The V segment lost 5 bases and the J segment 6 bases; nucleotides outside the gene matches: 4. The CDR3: CASSPRTSGGNEQFF. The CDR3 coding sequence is TGTGCCAGCAGCCCCCGGACTAGCGGGGGCAATGAGCAGTTCTTC.

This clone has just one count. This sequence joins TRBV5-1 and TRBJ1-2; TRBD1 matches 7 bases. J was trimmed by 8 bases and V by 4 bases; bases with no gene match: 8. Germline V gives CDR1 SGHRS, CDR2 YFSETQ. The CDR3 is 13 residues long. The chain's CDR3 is CASSPAGQAGYTF. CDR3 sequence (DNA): TGCGCCAGCAGCCCCGCCGGACAGGCCGGCTACACCTTC.